Below, one T cell receptor beta chain is given with its context. Its antigen is unidentified. Possible read error: a much larger clone is one base away. The data originate from a study of post-analysis software for immune sequencing data. The wider study: The courses of disease that were included comprised relapsing-remitting, secondary progressive and progressive-relapsing multiple sclerosis.

Each TCR beta cDNA library carried unique molecular identifiers. Roughly 510,000 cDNA molecules were recovered from an input of 1 to 10 million T cells. One entry per CDR3 protein, called by TCRdb with MiXCR from the PCR reads. Of around 200,000 distinct CDR3 sequences in the sample, 29% are singletons; the top ten hold roughly 3.4%. In germline, CDR1 is KGHSH, CDR2 LQKENI. V trimming: 2 bases; J trimming: 7 bases; junction bases outside the gene matches: 7. This CDR3 spans 15 amino acids. The study, taken as a whole, reports: F-measure co-clustering was strong for batch-matched samples. Relative to controls, patients with multiple sclerosis showed significantly lower normalized Chao1 diversity. Controls had lower frequencies than patients of about 5 TRBV segments, which included TRBV5-6, TRBV5-1 and TRBV20-1.

Sample: blood. The V gene is TRBV18, the J gene TRBJ2-1; 8 positions match TRBD2. The clonotype was recovered from a girl between 2 and 17 years old with multiple sclerosis. The CDR3 nucleotides read TGTGCCAGCTCACCAAGCGATAGCGGGACAAATGAGCAGTTCTTC. Residues: CASSPSDSGTNEQFF. The full variable domain, in which reference TRBV18 and TRBJ2-1 provide the parts outside the CDR3, is NAGVMQNPRHLVRRRGQEARLRCSPMKGHSHVYWYRQLPEEGLKFMVYLQKENIIDESGMPKERFSAEFPKEGPSILRIQQVVRGDSAAYFCASSPSDSGTNEQFFGPGTRLTVL.